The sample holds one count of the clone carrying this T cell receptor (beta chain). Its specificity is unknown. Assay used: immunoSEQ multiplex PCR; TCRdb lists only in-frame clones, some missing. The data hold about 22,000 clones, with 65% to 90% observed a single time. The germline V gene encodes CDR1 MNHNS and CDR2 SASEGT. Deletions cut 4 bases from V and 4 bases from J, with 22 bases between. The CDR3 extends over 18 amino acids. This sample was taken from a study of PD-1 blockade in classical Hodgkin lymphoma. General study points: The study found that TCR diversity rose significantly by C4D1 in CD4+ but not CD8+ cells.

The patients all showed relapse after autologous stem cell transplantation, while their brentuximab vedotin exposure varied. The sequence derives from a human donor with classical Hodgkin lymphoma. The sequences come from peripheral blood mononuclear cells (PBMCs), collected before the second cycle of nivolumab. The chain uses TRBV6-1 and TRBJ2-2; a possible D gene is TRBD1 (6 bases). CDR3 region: CASSVVLTGPPTTGELFF. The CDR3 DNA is TGTGCCAGCAGTGTTGTACTAACAGGGCCCCCTACCACCGGGGAGCTGTTTTTT.